The clone carrying this TCR beta chain was found once. The antigen is unknown. V lost 1 base, J lost 4 bases, and 10 bases stayed unmatched. Germline CDR1 reads MGHRA; CDR2 reads YSYEKL. CDR3 length: 16 amino acids. When sampled, the donors appeared nominally healthy, though they likely had unrecorded immune exposures. The primer mix had 60 Vbeta and 13 Jbeta primers. Method: immunoSEQ multiplex PCR; TCRdb's copy keeps in-frame clones and lacks some. The sample lists about 130,000 clones; less than 85% were seen once. The sample is drawn from a study of cytomegalovirus exposure and HLA in healthy donors. Notes on the study in general: TCR sequences were mostly rare, though some public TCRs occurred in many donors. CMV serostatus alone was available as immune exposure information. It was likely that a cluster of highly shared sequence variants was a sequencing artifact.

The V and J genes are TRBV4-1 and TRBJ2-7; 7 bases agree with TRBD2. Material: PBMCs. This clonotype originated in a female donor in good health and CMV-seronegative. The CDR3, as DNA: TGCGCCAGCAGCCAAGGGCGGGGGACGGTAATGTACGAGCAGTACTTC. It encodes CASSQGRGTVMYEQYF.